The 26 T cell receptor beta chains below were found in one sample sequenced in a study of Graves' ophthalmopathy and Graves' hyperthyroidism. RNA transcripts provided the template for amplifying TCR beta CDR3 regions. After a first-round RT-PCR with HTBI primers, a second-round multiplex PCR was run. TCRdb independently ran MiXCR on the multiplex PCR reads; one entry per CDR3 protein. Seen here are hundreds of thousands of distinct CDR3 sequences, 35% to 50% observed once, and the top ten hold 2.5% to 3.5%. The sequenced material came from peripheral blood. The receptors were gathered from an adult man with Graves' ophthalmopathy.

A note on this clonotype: This may come from a read error, since a much larger clone is one base off. The chain joins TRBV24-1 to TRBJ1-1, with D maybe TRBD1 (6 bases). This CDR3 is 19 amino acids long. V was trimmed by 6 bases and J by 0 bases, leaving 25 bases between them. The germline V gene has CDR1 KGHDR and CDR2 SFDVKD. The CDR3: CATSLAPAGASVMNTEAFF. Written as DNA, the CDR3 is TGTGCCACCAGTCTAGCGCCCGCGGGGGCGTCGGTTATGAACACTGAAGCTTTCTTT.

This clonotype has more than one count but fewer than ten. The gene calls are TRBV3-1 and TRBJ2-5; TRBD1 matches 7 bases. V was clipped by 4 bases and J by 5 bases; unmatched bases: 13. The CDR3 covers 16 residues. CDR1 and CDR2 (germline): LGHDT, YNNKEL (reference sequence). The CDR3 nucleotides read TGTGCCAGCAGCCTTACGACAGGGAAACCATGGGAGACCCAGTACTTC. Its translation is CASSLTTGKPWETQYF.

This clonotype was observed a few times. The rearrangement uses TRBV4-3 and TRBJ1-2; 7 nucleotides match TRBD1. The CDR3 runs 14 residues. The J segment lost 4 bases and the V segment lost 1 base, leaving 3 bases of the junction unmatched. The germline V gene has CDR1 LGHNA and CDR2 YSLEER. The chain's CDR3 is CASSQGAGGYGYTF. CDR3 sequence (DNA): TGCGCCAGCAGCCAAGGGGCAGGGGGCTATGGCTACACCTTC.

Many counts were recorded for this clonotype. This sequence joins TRBV7-8 and TRBJ2-7; 7 bases match TRBD2. Germline loops: CDR1 SGHVS, CDR2 FQNEAQ. Trimming took 2 bases from V and 3 from J; bases not matched to a gene: 7. This CDR3 is built from 15 residues. In DNA form, the CDR3 reads TGTGCCAGCAGCTTAAGGGGCGGGGGAATCTACGAGCAGTACTTC. The encoded protein is CASSLRGGGIYEQYF.

V and J are TRBV29-1 and TRBJ1-5, with D possibly matching TRBD1 (5 bases). V gave up 7 bases and J gave up 5 bases, with 12 bases separating them. CDR1 and CDR2 from the germline V gene are SQVTM and ANQGSEA. The CDR3 extends over 12 amino acids. The CDR3 protein is CSAGEKDQPQHF. In DNA form, the CDR3 reads TGCAGCGCGGGGGAGAAAGATCAGCCCCAGCATTTT. The whole variable domain, remainder taken from reference TRBV29-1 and TRBJ1-5, is SAVISQKPSRDICQRGTSLTIQCQVDSQVTMMFWYRQQPGQSLTLIATANQGSEATYESGFVIDKFPISRPNLTFSTLTVSNMSPEDSSIYLCSAGEKDQPQHFGDGTRLSIL.

The chain combines TRBV6-6 with TRBJ2-7; 7 nucleotides match TRBD1. The J segment lost 2 bases and the V segment lost 0 bases, leaving 1 base of the junction unmatched. CDR3 length equals 14 residues. CDR1 and CDR2 (germline): MNHNY, SVGAGI (reference sequence). The CDR3 DNA sequence: TGTGCCAGCAGTTACTCGACAGGGCCCTACGAGCAGTACTTC. Residues: CASSYSTGPYEQYF.

The chain is built from TRBV6-6 and TRBJ2-7; possible D gene TRBD1, 6 bases. V shed 2 bases and J shed 2 bases, with 13 bases lying between them. This CDR3 region has 15 residues. Germline CDR1 is MNHNY and CDR2 is SVGAGI (reference sequence). The CDR3 loop reads CASSYNRERTYEQYF. CDR3 nucleotides: TGTGCCAGCAGTTACAACAGGGAGAGGACCTACGAGCAGTACTTC.

This clonotype was detected a few times. As DNA, the CDR3 is TGCGCCAGCAGCTCTAGCCCCTCCGAACAAGAGACCCAGTACTTC. Protein sequence: CASSSSPSEQETQYF. The chain carries TRBV4-1 and TRBJ2-5; perhaps TRBD2 as D (5 bases). CDR1 is MGHRA, CDR2 YSYEKL, per germline. V gave up 5 bases and J gave up 2 bases, with 15 bases separating them. The CDR3 has 15 residues.

This clonotype was detected ten times or more. This chain joins TRBV7-9 and TRBJ1-1; D unresolved. V gave up 2 bases and J gave up 1 base, with 5 bases separating them. The length of the CDR3 is 13 residues. Germline CDR1 reads SEHNR; CDR2 reads FQNEAQ (reference sequence). DNA of the CDR3: TGTGCCAGCAGCTTATTTGGGAACACTGAAGCTTTCTTT. Its protein product is CASSLFGNTEAFF.

There are many counts of this clonotype. J is TRBJ2-7 and V is TRBV7-2; TRBD1 or TRBD2 may be the D gene (5 bases each). Germline CDR1 and CDR2: SGHTA and FQGNSA. CDR3 length equals 15 residues. V dropped 1 base and J dropped 2 bases, with 12 bases sitting between them. The CDR3 sequence: CASSLVGTDPYEQYF. Written as DNA, the CDR3 is TGTGCCAGCAGCTTAGTGGGGACGGACCCCTACGAGCAGTACTTC.

This clonotype has at least ten counts. The genes are TRBV24-1 and TRBJ1-2, with D hard to call. The CDR3 is 11 residues long. Germline-derived CDR1 and CDR2 are KGHDR and SFDVKD. Trimming pared 7 bases from V and 4 bases from J, leaving 6 bases between. The CDR3 DNA sequence: TGTGCCACCAGCATCGGCTATGGCTACACCTTC. This sequence encodes CATSIGYGYTF.

This clonotype was seen ten or more times. The genes are TRBV2 and TRBJ2-7; 7 bases map to TRBD2. This CDR3 is 12 amino acids long. Germline V gene data show CDR1 as SNHLY and CDR2 as FYNNEI. V gave up 4 bases and J gave up 7 bases; unmatched junction bases: 4. CDR3 in DNA: TGTGCCAGCAGTGGACTCGGGAGGGAGCAGTACTTC. This encodes CASSGLGREQYF.

This clonotype has a handful of counts. The chain couples TRBV7-2 to TRBJ2-7, with D tentatively TRBD1 (6 bases). The CDR3 totals 14 residues. The germline V gene encodes CDR1 SGHTA and CDR2 FQGNSA. V was shortened by 5 bases and J by 0 bases, with 11 bases between the two germline ends. CDR3 in DNA: TGTGCCAGCAGCCCCTTGGGGGCCTCCTACGAGCAGTACTTC. It codes for CASSPLGASYEQYF.

To note about this clonotype: This could be a read error, since a much larger clone is one nucleotide away. This rearrangement joins TRBV5-1 to TRBJ1-1; 10 nucleotides agree with TRBD1. CDR3 length: 14 residues. Germline assignment: CDR1 SGHRS and CDR2 YFSETQ. Trimming cost V 4 bases and J 9 bases; bases outside gene matches: 9. The CDR3 nucleotides are TGCGCCAGCAGCCCATCGACAGGGGGCGCACAAGCTTTCTTT. It codes for CASSPSTGGAQAFF.

Many counts were recorded for this clonotype. The chain recombines TRBV7-8 with TRBJ1-3, with 9 positions matching TRBD1. The CDR3 loop spans 16 amino acids. The ends lost 4 bases at V and 0 bases at J; junction bases unmatched: 4. From germline, CDR1 is SGHVS and CDR2 FQNEAQ. As DNA, the CDR3 is TGTGCCAGCAGCTGGACAGGGGCGAACTCTGGAAACACCATATATTTT. Protein product: CASSWTGANSGNTIYF.

This clonotype turned up a few times. The CDR3 nucleotides read TGCGCCAGCAGCTTCGAGGCAGGGGCGCCCTACGAGCAGTACTTC. Protein sequence: CASSFEAGAPYEQYF. This chain uses TRBV5-1 with TRBJ2-7; D may be TRBD1 (6 bases). In germline, CDR1 is SGHRS, CDR2 YFSETQ. Trimming pared 2 bases from V and 2 bases from J, leaving 14 bases between. This CDR3 region has 15 residues.

This clonotype has at least ten counts. This may stem from a read error, because a much larger clone lies one nucleotide away. V gene TRBV25-1 combines with J gene TRBJ2-5; 7 positions agree with TRBD1. The CDR3 covers 14 residues. After removal of 4 bases from V and 7 bases from J, the junction contained 9 bases not matched to a gene. The V gene's germline CDR1 is MGHDK and CDR2 SYGVNS. The CDR3 bases are TGTGCCAGCAGTGCAGGAGGACAGGCCTCGACCCAGTACTTC. It specifies CASSAGGQASTQYF.

This clonotype was seen a few times. This rearrangement joins TRBV19 to TRBJ2-2; 8 bases fit TRBD2. The CDR3 has 15 residues. Germline trimming cut 6 bases from V and 6 bases from J; bases unmatched to any gene: 9. In germline, CDR1 is LNHDA, CDR2 SQIVND (reference sequence). CDR3: CASRTGGASPGELFF. The CDR3 coding sequence is TGTGCCAGTAGGACCGGGGGGGCTAGTCCCGGGGAGCTGTTTTTT.

This clonotype was seen repeatedly, ten times or more. The chain carries TRBV7-8 and TRBJ2-7; perhaps TRBD2 as D (7 bases). CDR3 length: 16 residues. CDR1 is SGHVS and CDR2 is FQNEAQ in the germline V gene. Trimming cost V 0 bases and J 2 bases, with 14 bases left between them. CDR3: CASSLASGRGTYEQYF. The CDR3 coding sequence is TGTGCCAGCAGCTTAGCGTCAGGGAGGGGGACCTACGAGCAGTACTTC.

The genes are TRBV7-9 and TRBJ2-2; D is unclear. The CDR3 is 13 amino acids. Germline V lookup: CDR1 SEHNR, CDR2 FQNEAQ (reference sequence). Between the trimmed V and J ends, which lost 5 bases and 8 bases, there was a span of 12 bases. In DNA, the CDR3 is TGTGCCAGCAGCCAAGGGTTCCCAGGGGAGCTGTTTTTT. Its protein is CASSQGFPGELFF.

With respect to this clonotype: One end of the junction does not line up with germline, which may come from a read error. The rearrangement links TRBV11-3 to TRBJ2-7; 7 positions match TRBD1. Germline V gene data show CDR1 as SGHNT and CDR2 as YENEEA. The CDR3 is 14 amino acids. The CDR3, as DNA: TGTGCCAGCACCCAGACAGGGAATCCCTACGGGCAGTACTTC. This codes for CASTQTGNPYGQYF.

With respect to this clonotype: This may stem from a read error, because a much larger clone lies one nucleotide away. The chain recombines TRBV10-3 with TRBJ1-6; 7 bases fit TRBD1. This CDR3 comprises 13 residues. V lost 11 bases and J lost 9; bases outside the gene matches: 10. Germline V CDR1 and CDR2: ENHRY, SYGVKD. The CDR3 loop is CAGNRGRGSPLHF. For the CDR3, the DNA is TGTGCCGGCAACAGGGGCAGGGGTTCACCCCTCCACTTT.

This clonotype was seen only a few times. The chain couples TRBV7-9 to TRBJ2-2; 9 nucleotides agree with TRBD2. J gave up 6 bases and V 5 bases, and 7 bases lay outside the gene matches. Germline values: CDR1 SEHNR, CDR2 FQNEAQ (reference sequence). The CDR3 covers 15 residues. The CDR3 loop reads CASSLGLADSGELFF. In nucleotides, the CDR3 is TGTGCCAGCAGCCTGGGACTAGCCGACTCCGGGGAGCTGTTTTTT.

The chain joins TRBV14 to TRBJ1-2; 9 nucleotides match TRBD1. There are 15 residues in the CDR3. V shed 4 bases, J shed 5 bases, and the junction held 8 bases outside the gene matches. CDR1 and CDR2 (germline): SGHDN, FVKESK. This chain's CDR3 is CASSRRTGDFYGYTF. The CDR3 DNA sequence: TGTGCCAGCAGCCGTAGGACAGGGGATTTTTATGGCTACACCTTC.

V and J are TRBV10-3 and TRBJ1-6; 9 bases fit TRBD1. V trimming: 2 bases; J trimming: 6 bases; junction bases outside the gene matches: 8. This CDR3 is built from 17 residues. CDR1 and CDR2 (germline): ENHRY, SYGVKD. In DNA, the CDR3 is TGTGCCATCAGTGAGGGGACAGGGAGCGCCAGTAATTCACCCCTCCACTTT. This encodes CAISEGTGSASNSPLHF.

The chain employs TRBV6-6 and TRBJ1-1; TRBD1 might be the D (6 bases). The CDR3 totals 14 residues. Looked up from germline, CDR1 is MNHNY and CDR2 is SVGAGI (reference sequence). Trimming took off 3 bases at V and 6 bases at J, with 14 bases between the two ends. CDR3 DNA: TGTGCCAGCAGTTATGGGGACAAATCGCCTGAAGCTTTCTTT. Amino acids: CASSYGDKSPEAFF.